This T cell receptor (beta chain) was profiled in a study of CD8+CD57+ T cells in acquired aplastic anemia (dated by TCRdb to between 2018 and 2020). Background on the whole study: Extracted DNA from sorted CD4+ and CD8+ cells averaged approximately 3.4 ug, ranging from about 0.19 to 30 ug. Mean read counts for healthy donor samples were approximately 10 million for CD4+ cells and about 12 million for CD8+ cells.

This clonotype was recorded many times. Its antigen is unknown. One base away there is no much larger clone; base qualities are not given. The trim is 5 bases for V and 5 bases for J, with a gap of 15 bases between the germline ends. CDR1 and CDR2 (KGHDR, SFDVKD) derive from the germline V gene. From the cysteine up to the phenylalanine, the CDR3 has a length of 14 residues. Left in the record is the CDR3 DNA by itself, 42 bases read in frame from the first base. TCR beta VDJ combination and CDR3 sequence profiling used genomic DNA as the template. An Illumina HiSeq 2000 was the platform used for TCR repertoire sequencing. As for how the authors treated the data: Repertoires were assessed using TRBV/TRBJ rearrangement plots, CDR3 size and DJ length profiles, and Simpson's diversity index. The most abundant DNA sequence in the deep sequencing data was defined as the immunodominant clone. CDR3 amino acid sequences were screened for sharing across subjects and were compared with published repertoires and the VDJdb database. TCRdb reprocessing: public reads trimmed at Q25 with fastp, clones called with MiXCR, in-frame beta chains kept. A single entry per CDR3 protein holds the most common genes and DNA from its merged rows. TCRdb, rather than the study authors, made the V and J calls. The sample table shows about 170,000 distinct CDR3 sequences, and 35% to 55% are seen once. The ten largest clones take up approximately 1.1% of the sample.

The study deep-sequenced TCR repertoires of sorted CD4+ and CD8+ blood T cells from severe aplastic anemia patients and healthy subjects. Ficoll-Paque density gradient centrifugation was used to isolate peripheral blood mononuclear cells. CD4+ and CD8+ T cells were sorted by FACS or magnetic beads before DNA extraction. The paper's findings and limits, for the study overall: CD8+ Simpson's diversity did not differ significantly between patients and healthy controls (P=0.060). Roughly 30 CD8+ CDR3 sequences were found to be shared between patients and controls, but these sequences appeared to be highly expressed in patients and within the immunodominant clones of the patients.

The chain is made from TRBV24-1 and TRBJ2-7; the D call is possibly TRBD1 or TRBD2, each sharing 6 bases. The TCR comes from a human donor in good health. The sequenced sample consisted of sorted CD4+, CD8+, or CD8+CD57+ T cells (not recorded which) from PBMCs. The DNA is TGTGCCACCAGTGTATCCGGGGGCGCAGACGAGCAGTACTTC. The encoded protein is CATSVSGGADEQYF.